The following is a T cell receptor beta chain sequence with its context. Its antigen is still unknown. This entry belongs to a study of CXCR3-negative and CXCR3-positive naive CD8 T cells. Points from the study as a whole: The TRB CDR3s that CXCR3-positive naive cells carried were more hydrophobic than those of CXCR3-negative naive cells. Both naive subsets had comparably high diversity; memory CD8+ cells much lower.

The libraries of TRB cDNA were prepared using 5' RACE with UMI labels. TCRdb derives one entry per CDR3 protein from the 5' RACE reads, leaving out DNA. This repertoire includes approximately 120,000 distinct CDR3 sequences. This TCR was sampled from a human donor in good health. Some clones in this sample may be carry-over from other donors' samples. Sequencing input: naive CXCR3+ CD8+ T cells from blood. The subset is: CD45RO-CCR7+CD27+CD95- naive CD8+ T cells expressing CXCR3 (TNR3+).

CDR3: CASTLTGSLEQPQHF. The chain combines TRBV12-3 or TRBV12-4 with TRBJ1-5; TCRdb's assignment of TRBD1 cannot be checked, as there is no DNA. CDR3 size: 15 residues.